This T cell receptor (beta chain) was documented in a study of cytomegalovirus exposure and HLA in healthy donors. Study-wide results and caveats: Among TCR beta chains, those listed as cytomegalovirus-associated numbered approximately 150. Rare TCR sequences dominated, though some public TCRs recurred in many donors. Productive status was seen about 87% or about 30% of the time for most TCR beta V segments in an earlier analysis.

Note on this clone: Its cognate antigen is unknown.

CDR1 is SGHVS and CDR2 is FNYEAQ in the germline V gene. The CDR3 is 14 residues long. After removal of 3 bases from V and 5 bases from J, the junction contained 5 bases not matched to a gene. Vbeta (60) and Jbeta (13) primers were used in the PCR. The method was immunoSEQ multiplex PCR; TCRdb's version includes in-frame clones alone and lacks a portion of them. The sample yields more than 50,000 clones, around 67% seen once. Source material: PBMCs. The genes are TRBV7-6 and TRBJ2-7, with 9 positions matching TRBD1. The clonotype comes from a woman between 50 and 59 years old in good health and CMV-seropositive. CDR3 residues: CASSLGQGFHEQYF. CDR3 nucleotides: TGTGCCAGCAGCTTGGGACAGGGTTTCCACGAGCAGTACTTC.